Listed below are T cell receptor beta chains from one sample, sequenced in a study of graft-versus-host responses after intestinal transplantation. The protocol was immunoSEQ multiplex PCR, while the TCRdb copy is restricted to in-frame clones and leaves out a portion. The sample lists around 20,000 clones, over 35% seen once, with 0.88% in the top ten. Sequenced material: alloreactive CD4+ T cells from a mixed lymphocyte reaction culture, taken before intestinal transplant. These receptors all come from a human patient who received an intestinal transplant. Both conserved end residues are part of each CDR3. D genes are given only for firm matches. Where a row states a size, it is once, few, many or the class of an expanded clone; other rows omit it.

CASSVGQTTGYEQYF,TGTGCCAGCAGCGTAGGGCAAACCACAGGGTACGAGCAGTACTTC,NA,TRBV9,NA,TRBJ2-7
CASSGPGGAYGYTF,TGTGCCAGCAGCGGGCCCGGGGGGGCCTATGGCTACACCTTC,NA,TRBV14,NA,TRBJ1-2
CASSQGQAEIYGYTF,TGTGCCAGCAGCCAGGGACAGGCAGAAATCTATGGCTACACCTTC,few,TRBV2,TRBD1,TRBJ1-2
CASSLGLAGASLQETQYF,TGCGCCAGCAGCTTGGGACTAGCGGGGGCTTCCCTCCAAGAGACCCAGTACTTC,few,TRBV5-1,TRBD2,TRBJ2-5
CASRGGNYNEQFF,TGTGCCAGTAGGGGGGGTAACTACAATGAGCAGTTCTTC,few,TRBV19,NA,TRBJ2-1
CASSLIEGSYNEQFF,TGTGCCAGCAGTCTGATAGAGGGATCCTACAATGAGCAGTTCTTC,NA,TRBV2,NA,TRBJ2-1
CSARTSYEQYF,TGCAGTGCCAGGACTAGCTACGAGCAGTACTTC,NA,TRBV20-1,TRBD2,TRBJ2-7
CASSPLAGGVLEQYF,TGTGCCAGCTCACCCCTAGCGGGGGGGGTCCTGGAGCAGTACTTC,NA,TRBV18,TRBD2,TRBJ2-7
CASSLSLTGFMDTQYF,TGTGCCAGCAGCTTGTCGCTGACAGGGTTCATGGATACGCAGTATTTT,few,TRBV5-4,TRBD1,TRBJ2-3
CAISGARTGHVNTEAFF,TGTGCCATCAGTGGGGCACGGACAGGGCACGTGAACACTGAAGCTTTCTTT,NA,TRBV10-3,TRBD1,TRBJ1-1
CASSYTIYNQPQHF,TGTGCCAGCAGCTATACGATCTATAATCAGCCCCAGCATTTT,NA,TRBV12-1,NA,TRBJ1-5
CASRSSGGPQDTQYF,TGCGCCAGCCGCTCTAGCGGGGGACCTCAGGATACGCAGTATTTT,NA,TRBV5-1,TRBD2,TRBJ2-3
CASSLAGSQETQYF,TGTGCCAGCAGCCTAGCGGGGTCCCAAGAGACCCAGTACTTC,NA,TRBV5-4,TRBD2,TRBJ2-5
CTSSQGDGGGGSYEQYF,TGCACCAGCAGCCAAGGTGATGGTGGGGGGGGGTCCTACGAGCAGTACTTC,few,TRBV1,NA,TRBJ2-7
CASSLSWQNTGELFF,TGTGCCAGCAGTTTATCGTGGCAGAACACCGGGGAGCTGTTTTTT,NA,TRBV27,NA,TRBJ2-2
CASSLVGVGNEQYF,TGTGCCAGCAGCTTAGTCGGGGTGGGTAACGAGCAGTACTTC,NA,TRBV7-9,NA,TRBJ2-7
CASSVTRSNQPQHF,TGTGCCAGCAGTGTAACAAGAAGCAATCAGCCCCAGCATTTT,NA,TRBV6-1,NA,TRBJ1-5
CASSLDPLASDTQYF,TGTGCCAGCAGCTTGGATCCGCTAGCCTCAGATACGCAGTATTTT,few,TRBV5-6,NA,TRBJ2-3
CASSQAGDNYGYTF,TGTGCCAGCAGCCAGGCAGGGGATAACTATGGCTACACCTTC,NA,TRBV4-2,NA,TRBJ1-2
CASSGREVGQETQYF,TGTGCCAGCAGTGGTCGGGAAGTAGGACAAGAGACCCAGTACTTC,once,TRBV2,NA,TRBJ2-5
CASSLEGAGEQYF,TGTGCCAGCAGCTTAGAGGGGGCGGGGGAGCAGTACTTC,NA,TRBV7-3,NA,TRBJ2-7
CASSKGLREQYF,TGTGCCAGCAGCAAGGGGCTACGGGAGCAGTACTTC,NA,TRBV11-2,NA,TRBJ2-5
CATSTRGLSNQPQHF,TGTGCCACCAGCACTAGGGGGCTCAGCAATCAGCCCCAGCATTTT,NA,TRBV15,TRBD1,TRBJ1-5
CASSEYTGGDEKLFF,TGTGCCAGCAGCGAATATACAGGGGGGGATGAAAAACTGTTTTTT,NA,TRBV7-9,TRBD1,TRBJ1-4
CASSPGQNTDTQYF,TGCGCCAGCAGCCCGGGACAGAACACAGATACGCAGTATTTT,few,TRBV5-1,TRBD1,TRBJ2-3
CASRGDRGYEQYF,TGTGCCAGCAGGGGGGACAGGGGCTACGAGCAGTACTTC,once,TRBV6-1,TRBD1,TRBJ2-7
CASRSWGGASNQPQHF,TGTGCCAGCCGCTCCTGGGGGGGCGCGAGCAATCAGCCCCAGCATTTT,NA,TRBV2,NA,TRBJ1-5
CASSPLASNQPQHF,TGTGCCAGCTCACCGTTAGCCTCCAATCAGCCCCAGCATTTT,NA,TRBV18,NA,TRBJ1-5
CARLEATGPYNEQFF,TGTGCCAGATTGGAGGCCACAGGGCCGTACAATGAGCAGTTCTTC,NA,TRBV11-3,NA,TRBJ2-1
CASSLAGLTEQFF,TGTGCCAGCAGCTTAGCTGGACTAACCGAGCAGTTCTTC,NA,TRBV7-6,NA,TRBJ2-1